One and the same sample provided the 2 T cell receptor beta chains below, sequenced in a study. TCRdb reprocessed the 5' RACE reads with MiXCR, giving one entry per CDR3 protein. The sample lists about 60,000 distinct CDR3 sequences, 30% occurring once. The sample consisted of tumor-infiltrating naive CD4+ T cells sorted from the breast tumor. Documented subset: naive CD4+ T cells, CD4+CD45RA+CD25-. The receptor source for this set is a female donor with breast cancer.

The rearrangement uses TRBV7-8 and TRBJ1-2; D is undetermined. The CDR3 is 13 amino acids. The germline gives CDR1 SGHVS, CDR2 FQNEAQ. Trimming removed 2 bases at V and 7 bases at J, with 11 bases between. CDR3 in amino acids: CASSLTAGGGYTF. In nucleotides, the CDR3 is TGTGCCAGCAGCTTAACGGCAGGAGGTGGCTACACCTTC.

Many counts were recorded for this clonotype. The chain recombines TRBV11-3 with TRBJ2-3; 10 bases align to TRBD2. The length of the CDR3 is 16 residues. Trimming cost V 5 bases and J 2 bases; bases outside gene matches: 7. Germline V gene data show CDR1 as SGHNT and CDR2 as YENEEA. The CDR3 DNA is TGTGCCAGCAGCCCGGGGACTAGCGCCTACACAGATACGCAGTATTTT. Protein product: CASSPGTSAYTDTQYF.